Each of the 16 T cell receptor beta chains below was sequenced from the same sample in a study of a mutant IDH1 vaccine in newly diagnosed glioma (dated by TCRdb to the early 2020s). Antigens for these TCRs are unknown. The library relied on the immunoSEQ multiplex PCR assay. TCRdb holds this immuneACCESS table with in-frame rearrangements only. Some clones are missing; in checked studies, unresolved V genes explain under half, and the rest has no known cause. The sample table holds 110,000 or so clones, of which 85% to 90% were seen once. The ten biggest clones cover roughly 0.61% of the sample. This specimen's time point label, interpreted: week 11, during vaccination. A 20-mer mutant IDH1 peptide at 300 micrograms in Montanide made up each vaccine dose, which was injected subcutaneously together with topical imiquimod. The material sequenced was PBMCs, taken from a glioma patient whose treatment included an IDH1 peptide vaccine. These receptor sequences come from a woman aged 45-60 years with glioma.

The chain recombines TRBV10-3 with TRBJ1-5, with 7 bases matching TRBD1. The CDR3 loop spans 15 amino acids. Unmatched junction bases numbered 3, after V lost 0 bases and J lost 4 bases. The germline V gene has CDR1 ENHRY and CDR2 SYGVKD. The CDR3 bases are TGTGCCATCAGTGAGTCAAGGGGGCCGAATCAGCCCCAGCATTTT. Residues: CAISESRGPNQPQHF.

The J gene is TRBJ2-3, the V gene TRBV6-6; D is undetermined. The germline gives CDR1 MNHNY, CDR2 SVGAGI (reference sequence). This CDR3 has 14 residues. Trimming cost V 1 base and J 2 bases, with 7 bases left between them. The CDR3 protein is CASSYYSPTDTQYF. CDR3 coding DNA: TGTGCCAGCAGTTACTACTCACCCACAGATACGCAGTATTTT.

This chain uses TRBV5-1 with TRBJ1-6; D ambiguous. This CDR3 is 13 amino acids long. The V end lost 3 bases, the J end lost 7 bases, and 8 bases lay between the germline ends. The germline CDR1 and CDR2 sequences are SGHRS and YFSETQ. The CDR3 DNA follows: TGCGCCAGCAGCTCGGACGGAAATTCACCCCTCCACTTT. Amino acids: CASSSDGNSPLHF. The variable domain in full, completed from reference TRBV5-1 and TRBJ1-6, reads KAGVTQTPRYLIKTRGQQVTLSCSPISGHRSVSWYQQTPGQGLQFLFEYFSETQRNKGNFPGRFSGRQFSNSRSEMNVSTLELGDSALYLCASSSDGNSPLHFGNGTRLTVT.

This chain uses TRBV10-3 with TRBJ2-1; D unclear. Trimming took 4 bases from V and 7 from J, leaving 14 bases between them. CDR1 is ENHRY and CDR2 is SYGVKD in the germline V gene. The CDR3 is 14 amino acids. The CDR3, as DNA: TGTGCCATCAGTGGCCCCTTGTCCGGGAATGAGCAGTTCTTC. It is translated as CAISGPLSGNEQFF.

The CDR3 bases are TGTGCCAGCAGTTTAGGAAACCGTGCAGATACGCAGTATTTT. Protein product: CASSLGNRADTQYF. The V and J genes are TRBV28 and TRBJ2-3; D is undetermined. Trimming took 2 bases from V and 4 from J, leaving 10 bases between them. Per germline, CDR1 MDHEN and CDR2 SYDVKM. CDR3 length equals 14 residues.

This chain joins TRBV2 and TRBJ2-7; 7 nucleotides align to TRBD1. With V trimmed by 6 bases and J by 7 bases, 12 bases remained unmatched. Per germline, CDR1 SNHLY and CDR2 FYNNEI. The CDR3 contains 14 residues. The CDR3 protein is CASRASTGSEEQYF. In nucleotides, the CDR3 is TGTGCCAGCAGGGCTTCGACAGGGTCGGAGGAGCAGTACTTC.

This clone has just one count. The chain combines TRBV19 with TRBJ1-6; D ambiguous. Germline V CDR1 and CDR2: LNHDA, SQIVND (reference sequence). The V gene lost 10 bases and the J gene lost 4 bases, with 20 bases spanning the gap. The CDR3 spans 16 residues. The CDR3 nucleotides are TGTGCCACTAGATCTCGGGATGCTCGATATAATTCACCCCTCCACTTT. It specifies CATRSRDARYNSPLHF.

The rearrangement uses TRBV12-5 and TRBJ1-1; no reliable D call. The CDR3 sequence is 12 residues long. Germline loops: CDR1 LGHNT, CDR2 FRNRAP. The V end was cut by 7 bases, the J end by 7 bases, with 13 bases between. CDR3 protein: CASAPERLEAFF. The CDR3 region has the DNA TGTGCTAGTGCCCCGGAACGGCTTGAAGCTTTCTTT.

The CDR3 spells CASSEEGRETQYF. The CDR3 DNA is TGTGCCAGCAGTGAAGAAGGGCGAGAGACCCAGTACTTC. This chain uses TRBV6-1 with TRBJ2-5; no clear D. V was shortened by 1 base and J by 4 bases, with 7 bases between the two germline ends. CDR3 length: 13 residues. CDR1 is MNHNS, CDR2 SASEGT, per germline.

This chain connects TRBV12-5 to TRBJ2-1, with TRBD2 identical over 7 bases. V was clipped by 7 bases and J by 5 bases; unmatched bases: 8. Germline V gene sequence: CDR1 LGHNT, CDR2 FRNRAP. The CDR3 loop spans 14 amino acids. The CDR3 here is CASASGRGDNEQFF. In DNA, the CDR3 is TGTGCTAGTGCCTCGGGACGGGGGGACAATGAGCAGTTCTTC. Supplemented by reference TRBV12-5 and TRBJ2-1, the full variable domain reads DARVTQTPRHKVTEMGQEVTMRCQPILGHNTVFWYRQTMMQGLELLAYFRNRAPLDDSGMPKDRFSAEMPDATLATLKIQPSEPRDSAVYFCASASGRGDNEQFFGPGTRLTVL.

The chain combines TRBV5-4 with TRBJ2-7, with unresolved D. Trimming removed 4 bases from V and 3 bases from J, with 8 bases in between. The CDR3 is 12 residues long. Per the germline V gene, CDR1 is SGHNT and CDR2 is YYREEE (reference sequence). This chain's CDR3 is CASSLQSYEQYF. In nucleotides, the CDR3 is TGTGCCAGCAGCCTACAAAGCTACGAGCAGTACTTC.

The chain is built from TRBV6-5 and TRBJ2-7, with D uncertain. In germline, CDR1 is MNHEY, CDR2 SVGAGI. The V end was cut by 6 bases, the J end by 7 bases, with 10 bases between. There are 11 residues in the CDR3. CDR3 DNA: TGTGCCAGCAGCCGTGTTGGTGAGCAGTACTTC. This encodes CASSRVGEQYF.

The chain employs TRBV28 and TRBJ2-5, with TRBD1 identical over 9 bases. Germline V gives CDR1 MDHEN, CDR2 SYDVKM. V dropped 3 bases and J dropped 4; count of bases not matched to a gene: 3. The CDR3 contains 14 residues. CDR3 amino acids: CASSFGTGRETQYF. Written as DNA, the CDR3 is TGTGCCAGCAGTTTTGGGACAGGGAGAGAGACCCAGTACTTC.

This CDR3 is CASCYSGASEQYF. DNA for the CDR3: TGTGCCAGCTGTTATTCGGGAGCGAGCGAGCAGTACTTC. The V call is TRBV7-9, the J call TRBJ2-5, with D perhaps matching TRBD2 (6 bases). The last part of the DNA fits TRBJ2-7 better; the J call may be wrong. The germline CDR1 and CDR2 sequences are SEHNR and FQNEAQ (reference sequence). The CDR3 is 13 amino acids.

The table lists this clone with a count of one. The rearrangement uses TRBV4-1 and TRBJ2-7; tentative D call: TRBD1 (5 bases). The germline V gene has CDR1 MGHRA and CDR2 YSYEKL. Trimming took off 2 bases at V and 2 bases at J, with 13 bases between the two ends. The CDR3 sequence is 15 residues long. The chain's CDR3 is CASSQPYRKPYEQYF. The CDR3 DNA reads as TGCGCCAGCAGCCAACCGTACAGGAAGCCCTACGAGCAGTACTTC.

V usage is TRBV5-1 and J usage is TRBJ2-7, with TRBD2 matching 14 bases. The length of the CDR3 is 16 residues. V was clipped by 4 bases and J by 3 bases; unmatched bases: 6. Germline V gene sequence: CDR1 SGHRS, CDR2 YFSETQ. The CDR3 loop reads CASSAGTSGSVYEQYF. The CDR3 bases are TGCGCCAGCAGCGCCGGGACTAGCGGGAGCGTCTACGAGCAGTACTTC.